Below are 28 T cell receptor beta chains sequenced from a single sample in a study of early T cells in non-severe SARS-CoV-2 infection. Using its own MiXCR run on the 5' RACE reads, TCRdb lists one record per CDR3 protein. The sample carries 20,000 to 30,000 distinct CDR3 sequences, around 3.9% recorded once. The material sequenced was whole blood. Receptor source: an adult who was a healthcare worker with PCR-confirmed SARS-CoV-2 infection or an uninfected control (not recorded which).

This clonotype was recorded many times. The chain couples TRBV18 to TRBJ1-5, with unresolved D. Trimming stripped 4 bases from V and 7 bases from J, with 11 bases between. Germline V lookup: CDR1 KGHSH, CDR2 LQKENI. The CDR3 consists of 13 residues. CDR3 sequence: CASSLGGEQPQHF. Here the CDR3 DNA reads TGTGCCAGCTCACTGGGAGGTGAACAGCCCCAGCATTTT.

This clonotype was recorded at least ten times. This rearrangement joins TRBV19 to TRBJ2-7, with D possibly matching TRBD2 (5 bases). V dropped 5 bases and J dropped 0 bases, with 11 bases sitting between them. Germline V gene lookup returns CDR1 LNHDA and CDR2 SQIVND (reference sequence). This CDR3 has 14 residues. The CDR3 is CASSSSGNSYEQYF. The CDR3 DNA reads as TGTGCCAGTAGTTCCTCCGGGAACTCCTACGAGCAGTACTTC.

This clonotype was found many times. The gene calls are TRBV30 and TRBJ2-4; D gene uncertain. CDR3 length: 14 residues. Germline V CDR1 and CDR2: GTSNPN, SVGIG (reference sequence). V dropped 6 bases and J dropped 1 base, with 13 bases sitting between them. The CDR3 DNA sequence: TGTGCCTGTGAGGCCCCGGCGGCCAAAAACATTCAGTACTTC. Its protein product is CACEAPAAKNIQYF.

This clonotype was seen many times. The chain is built from TRBV20-1 and TRBJ2-7; the D gene is possibly TRBD2 (5 bases). Trimming pared 8 bases from V and 6 bases from J, leaving 17 bases between. Germline V gene lookup returns CDR1 DFQATT and CDR2 SNEGSKA (reference sequence). The CDR3 has 12 residues. The CDR3 DNA follows: TGCAGTCCACGGGCGAACGCGGGCGAGCAGTACTTC. As protein: CSPRANAGEQYF.

This clonotype was counted a few times. This chain links TRBV20-1 with TRBJ1-6, with 8 bases fitting TRBD1. This CDR3 is 12 amino acids long. The ends lost 5 bases at V and 7 bases at J; junction bases unmatched: 1. Germline CDR1 is DFQATT and CDR2 is SNEGSKA (reference sequence). CDR3: CSARQGNSPLHF. In DNA form, the CDR3 reads TGCAGTGCTCGACAGGGGAATTCACCCCTCCACTTT.

J is TRBJ2-4 and V is TRBV12-3 or TRBV12-4; TRBD2 agrees at 7 bases. V trimming: 3 bases; J trimming: 8 bases; junction bases outside the gene matches: 7. This CDR3 has 14 residues. The CDR3 here is CASSLGGLLDIQYF. For the CDR3, the DNA is TGTGCCAGCAGTTTGGGGGGGTTGCTGGACATTCAGTACTTC.

This clonotype was recorded at least ten times. The genes are TRBV4-2 and TRBJ2-4; 10 bases are a match to TRBD1. Germline values: CDR1 LGHNA, CDR2 YNFKEQ. V dropped 3 bases and J dropped 15; count of bases not matched to a gene: 11. CDR3 length equals 14 residues. CDR3 in amino acids: CASSHTGTGAQRYF. The CDR3 nucleotides read TGTGCCAGCAGCCACACCGGGACAGGGGCCCAACGGTACTTC.

This clonotype was seen ten or more times. The V and J genes are TRBV29-1 and TRBJ2-4; a weak D match, TRBD1 (5 bases). In germline, CDR1 is SQVTM, CDR2 ANQGSEA. Trimming shortened V by 8 bases and J by 9 bases, and 14 bases separated the two germline ends. The CDR3 length is 11 residues. CDR3 amino acids: CSSLGLGIQYF. CDR3 bases: TGCAGCTCTCTGGGGCTGGGCATTCAGTACTTC.

Ten or more counts support this clonotype. The chain carries TRBV27 and TRBJ2-7; 10 positions match TRBD1. From germline, CDR1 is MNHEY and CDR2 SMNVEV (reference sequence). This CDR3 is 18 amino acids long. V lost 6 bases, J lost 3 bases, and 17 bases stayed unmatched. DNA for the CDR3: TGTGCCAGCAGGCCTGACGGGTGGGACAGGGGTAATGGCTACGAGCAGTACTTC. This gives the protein CASRPDGWDRGNGYEQYF.

This clonotype was detected ten times or more. J is TRBJ2-1 and V is TRBV7-6; either TRBD1 or TRBD2 may supply D (5 bases each). Germline assignment: CDR1 SGHVS and CDR2 FNYEAQ. Trimming took 1 base from V and 0 from J, leaving 25 bases between them. The CDR3 sequence is 21 residues long. The CDR3 sequence is CASSLGPPSGSARASYNEQFF. The DNA of the CDR3 is TGTGCCAGCAGCTTAGGTCCGCCAAGTGGTAGCGCCAGGGCCTCCTACAATGAGCAGTTCTTC.

This sequence joins TRBV6-2 or TRBV6-3 and TRBJ2-3; 8 bases line up with TRBD2. Germline V gene data show CDR1 as MNHEY and CDR2 as SVGEGT. Germline trimming cut 5 bases from V and 2 bases from J; bases unmatched to any gene: 9. This CDR3 contains 16 residues. In nucleotides, the CDR3 is TGTGCCAGCAGTCTTGGGACTAGTCTCTACACAGATACGCAGTATTTT. Translated: CASSLGTSLYTDTQYF.

This clonotype was picked up many times. The rearrangement joins TRBV7-3 to TRBJ2-2; 7 bases are shared with TRBD2. Germline trimming cut 5 bases from V and 5 bases from J; bases unmatched to any gene: 11. CDR1 is SGHTA and CDR2 is FQGTGA in the germline V gene. CDR3 length equals 16 residues. The CDR3 coding sequence is TGTGCCAGCAGCACCACCGGGACTACCGGGACCGGGGAGCTGTTTTTT. Its translation: CASSTTGTTGTGELFF.

This clonotype was found once. CDR3 bases: TGTGCCAGCAGGTGGCCGAACCAAGATACGCAGTATTTT. It encodes CASRWPNQDTQYF. The chain joins TRBV6-1 to TRBJ2-3; D is undetermined. The germline V gene has CDR1 MNHNS and CDR2 SASEGT. Trimming cost V 6 bases and J 5 bases, with 12 bases left between them. The CDR3 is 13 residues long.

This clonotype came up many times. The junction differs from germline at one of its ends, possibly a read error. The V gene is TRBV4-1, the J gene TRBJ2-1; the D gene is possibly TRBD1 (6 bases). Germline V gene lookup returns CDR1 MGHRA and CDR2 YSYEKL. The CDR3 is made up of 13 amino acids. This CDR3 is CASSQDQGFEQLF. The CDR3 bases are TGCGCCAGCAGCCAAGATCAGGGGTTTGAGCAGCTCTTC.

This clonotype came up many times. The chain uses TRBV7-2 and TRBJ2-7, with 7 bases aligning to TRBD2. Per the germline V gene, CDR1 is SGHTA and CDR2 is FQGNSA. V lost 5 bases and J lost 4; bases outside the gene matches: 2. This CDR3 has 12 amino acids. The CDR3 loop reads CASSRGGYEQYF. CDR3 nucleotide sequence: TGTGCCAGCAGCCGGGGAGGGTACGAGCAGTACTTC.

This clonotype was seen ten or more times. The V gene is TRBV11-2, the J gene TRBJ1-1; D gene unclear. The V end was cut by 5 bases, the J end by 0 bases, with 7 bases between. Looked up from germline, CDR1 is SGHAT and CDR2 is FQNNGV. This CDR3 has 13 residues. The CDR3 loop reads CASSPYLNTEAFF. The CDR3 region has the DNA TGTGCCAGCAGCCCGTACTTGAACACTGAAGCTTTCTTT.

This clonotype has ten or more counts. V gene TRBV29-1 combines with J gene TRBJ2-2; 7 bases map to TRBD2. Trimming cost V 7 bases and J 3 bases; bases outside gene matches: 14. The CDR3 loop spans 16 amino acids. CDR1 and CDR2 (germline): SQVTM, ANQGSEA. The CDR3 region has the DNA TGCAGCGCCGAAGGGGCGGGAGAAGGTCACACCGGGGAGCTGTTTTTT. It specifies CSAEGAGEGHTGELFF.

This clonotype was picked up many times. The V gene is TRBV2, the J gene TRBJ1-4; D unclear. Per the germline V gene, CDR1 is SNHLY and CDR2 is FYNNEI. The CDR3 covers 12 residues. V lost 7 bases, J lost 8 bases, and 11 bases lay in between. The CDR3 sequence: CASKAGYEKLFF. The CDR3 region has the DNA TGTGCCAGCAAGGCGGGCTACGAAAAACTGTTTTTT.

This clonotype was seen many times. V and J are TRBV18 and TRBJ2-5; 9 nucleotides align to TRBD1. The CDR3 totals 15 residues. With V trimmed by 6 bases and J by 5 bases, 10 bases remained unmatched. CDR1 is KGHSH, CDR2 LQKENI, per germline. In DNA form, the CDR3 reads TGTGCCAGCTCGCATACCAGGACAGGGGTGGAGACCCAGTACTTC. Encoded protein: CASSHTRTGVETQYF.

This clonotype came up many times. V usage is TRBV6-5 and J usage is TRBJ1-1; 7 bases agree with TRBD1. Germline values: CDR1 MNHEY, CDR2 SVGAGI. This CDR3 spans 13 amino acids. J was trimmed by 0 bases and V by 8 bases; bases with no gene match: 3. CDR3 protein: CASQQGLNTEAFF. The CDR3 DNA reads as TGTGCCAGCCAACAGGGGTTGAACACTGAAGCTTTCTTT.

This clonotype has ten or more counts. The chain employs TRBV3-1 and TRBJ2-1; 10 bases fit TRBD1. Germline values: CDR1 LGHDT, CDR2 YNNKEL (reference sequence). The CDR3 covers 16 residues. J was trimmed by 9 bases and V by 4 bases; bases with no gene match: 12. The CDR3 here is CASSPRGTGEGGEQFF. The CDR3 DNA reads as TGTGCCAGCAGCCCAAGAGGGACAGGGGAGGGAGGTGAGCAGTTCTTC.

This clonotype has a count of ten or more. The chain uses TRBV20-1 and TRBJ2-1; 7 positions match TRBD2. Germline assignment: CDR1 DFQATT and CDR2 SNEGSKA (reference sequence). Trimming cost V 5 bases and J 8 bases; bases outside gene matches: 12. CDR3 size: 14 residues. The CDR3 nucleotides read TGCAGTGCTCCCCCCGGCGGGAGTGTAGATGAGCAGTTCTTC. Translated, it gives CSAPPGGSVDEQFF.

This clonotype came up many times. The chain uses TRBV19 and TRBJ1-2; D perhaps matches TRBD1 (6 bases). The CDR3 sequence is 15 residues long. V was pared by 5 bases and J by 3 bases, with 16 bases between. CDR1 and CDR2 (germline): LNHDA, SQIVND (reference sequence). The CDR3 nucleotides are TGTGCCAGTAGTCAGACAGGATCTTTGGACTATGGCTACACCTTC. This codes for CASSQTGSLDYGYTF.

This clonotype was seen ten or more times. The chain carries TRBV14 and TRBJ1-1, with D uncertain. CDR3 size: 13 residues. CDR1 and CDR2 from the germline V gene are SGHDN and FVKESK. Trimming left V 4 bases short and J 3 bases short, with 9 bases between. CDR3 sequence: CASSRDTYTEAFF. CDR3 nucleotide sequence: TGTGCCAGCAGCCGTGACACTTACACTGAAGCTTTCTTT.

This clonotype turned up a few times. At one boundary the junction diverges from the germline segment, which might be a read error. The CDR3 bases are TGTGCCAGCAGATTCCAAGGGACCCAGTACTTC. Amino acids: CASRFQGTQYF. The rearrangement joins TRBV11-2 to TRBJ2-5; the D is unclear. CDR1 is SGHAT and CDR2 is FQNNGV in the germline V gene. The CDR3 runs 11 residues.

This clonotype was observed at least ten times. This chain's CDR3 is CASSLELAGAGEQYF. CDR3 in DNA: TGCGCCAGCAGCTTGGAGTTAGCGGGAGCTGGCGAGCAGTACTTC. The chain links TRBV5-1 to TRBJ2-7; 9 nucleotides line up with TRBD2. The V gene's germline CDR1 is SGHRS and CDR2 YFSETQ. V was pared by 0 bases and J by 6 bases, with 7 bases of the junction left unmatched. The length of the CDR3 is 15 residues.

This clonotype was picked up many times. J is TRBJ2-3 and V is TRBV12-3 or TRBV12-4; the D gene is possibly TRBD2 (6 bases). The CDR3 contains 13 residues. The V end lost 11 bases, the J end lost 3 bases, and 15 bases lay between the germline ends. CDR3 in amino acids: CACRDSPTDTQYF. The CDR3 nucleotides read TGTGCCTGCCGGGACTCTCCTACAGATACGCAGTATTTT.

This clonotype was detected only a few times. The V and J genes are TRBV6-2 or TRBV6-3 and TRBJ2-1; a weak D match, TRBD2 (6 bases). Per germline, CDR1 MNHEY and CDR2 SVGEGT. CDR3 length: 16 residues. The V end was cut by 0 bases, the J end by 2 bases, with 11 bases between. This CDR3 is CASSYSKGLAYNEQFF. CDR3 nucleotide sequence: TGTGCCAGCAGTTACTCGAAGGGACTGGCCTACAATGAGCAGTTCTTC.